One TCR beta chain is described in this entry. The source of the sample is a study of blood T cell repertoires in COVID-19. Study-level information: Both acute and convalescent COVID-19 samples were obtained from the United States, Italy and Spain. PBMCs, B-cell-depleted T cells, or T cells were the source of the cDNA or gDNA that made up the material.

The authors' processing: Nucleated cell counts were estimated from reference gene primer amplification. Clones were sequenced by immunoSEQ multiplex PCR, and TCRdb holds only the in-frame ones, with some missing. D and trimming come from the DNA, and the V and J calls and clone size come from that table. Found here are just under 80,000 clones, roughly 88% of them singletons; the top ten hold around 40%. CDR3 length: 15 residues. Trimming stripped 0 bases from V and 2 bases from J, with 10 bases between. Looked up from germline, CDR1 is SNHLY and CDR2 is FYNNEI. The receptor was isolated from a human donor in a cohort sampled during active COVID-19. The material sequenced was peripheral blood. The V and J genes are TRBV2 and TRBJ2-5, with D tentatively TRBD1 (6 bases). The CDR3, as DNA: TGTGCCAGCAGTGAAGCGGGGGCCCCGCAAGAGACCCAGTACTTC. Its translation is CASSEAGAPQETQYF.